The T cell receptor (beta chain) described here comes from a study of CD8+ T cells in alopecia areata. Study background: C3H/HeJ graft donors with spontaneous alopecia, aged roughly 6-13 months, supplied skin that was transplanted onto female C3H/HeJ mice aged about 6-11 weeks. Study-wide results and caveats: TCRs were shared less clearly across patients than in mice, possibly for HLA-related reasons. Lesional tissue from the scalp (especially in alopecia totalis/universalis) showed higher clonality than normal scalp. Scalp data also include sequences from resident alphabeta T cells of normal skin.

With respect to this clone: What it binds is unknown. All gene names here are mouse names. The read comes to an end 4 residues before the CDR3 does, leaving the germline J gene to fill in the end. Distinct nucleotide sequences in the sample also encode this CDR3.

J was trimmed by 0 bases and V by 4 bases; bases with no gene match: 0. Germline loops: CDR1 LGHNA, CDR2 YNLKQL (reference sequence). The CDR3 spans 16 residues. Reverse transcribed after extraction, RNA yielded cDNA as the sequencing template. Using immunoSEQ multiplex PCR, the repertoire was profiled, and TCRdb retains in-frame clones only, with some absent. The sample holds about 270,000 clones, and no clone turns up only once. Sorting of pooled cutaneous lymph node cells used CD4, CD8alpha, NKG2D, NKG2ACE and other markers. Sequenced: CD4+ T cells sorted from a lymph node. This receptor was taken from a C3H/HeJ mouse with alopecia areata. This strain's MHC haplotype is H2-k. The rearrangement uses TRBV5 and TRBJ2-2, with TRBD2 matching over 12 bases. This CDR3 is CASSRTGGANTGQLYF. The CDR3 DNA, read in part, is TGTGCCAGCAGCCGGACTGGGGGGGCAAACACCGGG.